The following is a TCR beta chain sequence with its context. The target antigen is unknown. The sample belongs to a study of T cells expressing NK-cell markers. Looking at the study overall: Obtained from sorted CD3+CD56+NKG2C+, CD3+CD56+NKG2C- and CD3+CD56-NKG2C+ T cells were the TCR beta repertoires. Serological testing identified most of the eight sequenced donors as HCMV-seropositive and one as seronegative.

The CDR3 contains 15 residues. Germline V gene lookup returns CDR1 MNHEY and CDR2 SVGAGI. Findings of the study overall: A range of roughly 1.0-7.0% of CD8+ T cells consisted of dominant NKG2C+ clonotypes in several donors.

The cDNA for TCR beta came from 5'RACE template switching with UMIs. No DNA is given; TCRdb re-called the 5' RACE reads and lists each CDR3 protein once. The sample holds roughly 350,000 distinct CDR3 sequences. Input material: blood T cells: a sorted CD56 or NKG2C T cell subset, CD4+ or CD8+ T cells, or bulk PBMC T cells (not recorded which). This rearrangement joins TRBV6-5 to TRBJ2-2; with no DNA, the TCRdb D assignment of TRBD1 cannot be verified. This receptor was taken from a man between 18 and 69 years old in good health. The CDR3 loop is CASSYSGQGGGELFF.